This T cell receptor (beta chain) was retrieved from a study of T cells in localized non-small cell lung cancer. Regarding the study as a whole: The study detected a median roughly 56 of the top 100 tumor clones in adjacent lung. A denser population of T cells in blood accompanied longer overall survival. Uninvolved adjacent lung showed higher T cell clonality than tumor.

To note about this clone: Its specificity is unknown.

Assay used: immunoSEQ multiplex PCR; TCRdb lists only in-frame clones, some missing. The table records about 21,000 clones, around 90% of them present only once. The input for sequencing was peripheral blood mononuclear cells, taken before any cancer treatment. The sequence came from an older male donor with stage II lung adenocarcinoma.

The CDR3 is CASSFGYTSSGNIQYF. The CDR3 nucleotides read TGTGCCAGCAGCTTCGGTTATACCTCTAGCGGAAACATTCAGTACTTC. V is TRBV11-2 and J is TRBJ2-4, with 7 nucleotides matching TRBD2. Trimming cost V 3 bases and J 6 bases; bases outside gene matches: 11. The CDR3 has 16 residues. Germline V CDR1 and CDR2: SGHAT, FQNNGV.